Below, one TCR beta chain is given with its context. The antigen this receptor binds is unknown. No per-base quality is available; no much larger clone lies one base away. This specimen comes from a study of blood T cell repertoires in COVID-19 (dated by TCRdb to 2020 to 2021). About the study as a whole: Samples covering the acute and convalescent phases of COVID-19 were provided by collaborators in the United States, Italy and Spain. Samples came from the ongoing ImmuneRACE study (first 160 participants) plus 1,254 subjects from 6 global collaborators. The repertoires were released in a freely available public database intended as a resource for research on the immune response to SARS-CoV-2. Deeply sampled blood TCRbeta repertoires from subjects exposed to, actively infected with, or recovered from COVID-19 were included in the dataset. The material from the prospective study consisted of cDNA or gDNA derived from T cells, B-cell-depleted T cells, or PBMCs. A de-identified subject ID, COVID-19 status, age in years and sex were almost always included in the sample metadata. Where HLA class I and class II types were available, the types were taken from metadata supplied by the sample provider, not from assay-based typing. The paper's findings and limits, for the study overall: Clinical and demographic metadata were provided uncurated, with the amount varying by source and participant.

V and J are trimmed by 5 bases and 6 bases, and the gene matches miss 12 bases of the junction. The CDR3 covers 15 residues, taking in both the cysteine and the phenylalanine. Just the 45-base CDR3 DNA is kept, in frame starting at base 1. CDR1 and CDR2 (SGHTA, FQGNSA) derive from the germline V gene. Enrolling through a virtual design, the prospective study's participants ranged in age from roughly 18 to 89 years and lived across 20 to 25 United States geographic areas. To assign participants to cohorts, the prospective study relied on clinical history that participants themselves reported in a screening survey and a study questionnaire. For ImmuneRACE Cohort 3, a participant was defined as recovered based on two consecutive negative NP/OP PCR tests, clearance by a healthcare professional, or resolution of symptoms. In the prospective study, mobile phlebotomists collected whole blood, serum and a nasopharyngeal or oropharyngeal swab from each participant. Prospective study participants could optionally give additional blood draws and questionnaires over a roughly 2-month period. Before DNA extraction, prospective study blood samples were shipped either frozen or at room temperature.

TCRbeta CDR3 regions were amplified from genomic DNA by means of the immunoSEQ Assay, a bias-controlled multiplex PCR. Regarding the original processing steps: Within the assay, amplification of reference gene primers was used to estimate how many nucleated cells each sample contained. To quantify the absolute abundance of each unique TCRbeta CDR3 rearrangement, sequence reads were collapsed and filtered. For each sample, productive Simpson clonality was calculated as the square root of Simpson's diversity index across productive rearrangements. TCRdb re-hosts the immuneACCESS table, in-frame sequences only. Its copies lack some clones; in the studies checked, an unresolved V gene accounts for under half of them, and the cause for the rest is not known. V, J and clone size are taken as reported in that table, and D and trimming were inferred from the DNA itself. A total of approximately 260,000 clones appear in this sample, about 80% of them only once. The top ten hold more than 3% of the sample.

This sequence was found in a man in his fifties who had recovered from COVID-19. The sequenced sample consisted of PBMCs or T cells enriched from blood (not recorded which). This sequence uses TRBV7-2 and TRBJ2-7, and TRBD1 matches 8 of the central bases. The CDR3 amino acid sequence is: CASSQPRAGGGEQYF. In nucleotides, the sequence is TGTGCCAGCAGCCAACCCAGGGCAGGGGGCGGCGAGCAGTACTTC.